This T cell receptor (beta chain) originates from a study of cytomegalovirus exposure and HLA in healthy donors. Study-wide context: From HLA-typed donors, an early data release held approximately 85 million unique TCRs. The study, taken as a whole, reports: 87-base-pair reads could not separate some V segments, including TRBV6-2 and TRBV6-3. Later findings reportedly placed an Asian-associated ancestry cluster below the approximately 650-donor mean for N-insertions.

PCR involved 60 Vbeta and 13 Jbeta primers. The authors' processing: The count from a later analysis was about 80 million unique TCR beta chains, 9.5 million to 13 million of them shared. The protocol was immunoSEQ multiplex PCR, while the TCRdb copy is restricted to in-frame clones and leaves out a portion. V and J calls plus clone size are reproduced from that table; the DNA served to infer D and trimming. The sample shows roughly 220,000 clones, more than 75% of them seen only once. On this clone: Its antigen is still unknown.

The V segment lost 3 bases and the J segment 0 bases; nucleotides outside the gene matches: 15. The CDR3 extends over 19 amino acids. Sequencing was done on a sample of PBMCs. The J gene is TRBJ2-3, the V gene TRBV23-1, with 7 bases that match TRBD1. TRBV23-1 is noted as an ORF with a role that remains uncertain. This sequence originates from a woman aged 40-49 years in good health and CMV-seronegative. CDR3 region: CASSHHDRALPTSTDTQYF. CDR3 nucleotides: TGCGCCAGCAGTCATCATGACAGGGCGCTCCCTACTAGCACAGATACGCAGTATTTT.